This T cell receptor (beta chain) appears in the sequencing data of a study of shared clonotypes between healthy human individuals. Study-level information: The study enrolled a couple of women and three men aged 18 to 49. Study-level findings and limits: Richness estimates generally favored naive over memory subsets. It was the few donors that limited the genetic and exposure-history diversity represented.

To note about this clone: Its cognate antigen is unknown.

The germline V and J ends were trimmed by 4 bases and 2 bases, with 16 bases remaining between them. The CDR3 extends over 16 amino acids. The germline CDR1 and CDR2 sequences are MDHEN and SYDVKM. Profiling relied on immunoSEQ multiplex PCR, and the TCRdb table lists in-frame clones only, not all of them. The sample lists over a million clones, about 96% seen once, with 0.95% to 1.5% in the top ten. This chain connects TRBV28 to TRBJ2-3; D is uncertain. The sample comprised naive CD4+ T cells sorted from blood. Subset meaning: CD45RA+ positively selected. This TCR was recovered from a man aged 25 to 40 in good health. The CDR3 bases are TGTGCCAGCAGTTATGGACCACACGCCAACACAGATACGCAGTATTTT. It translates to CASSYGPHANTDTQYF. The entire variable domain, with the rest obtained from reference TRBV28 and TRBJ2-3, is as follows: DVKVTQSSRYLVKRTGEKVFLECVQDMDHENMFWYRQDPGLGLRLIYFSYDVKMKEKGDIPEGYSVSREKKERFSLILESASTNQTSMYLCASSYGPHANTDTQYFGPGTRLTVL.